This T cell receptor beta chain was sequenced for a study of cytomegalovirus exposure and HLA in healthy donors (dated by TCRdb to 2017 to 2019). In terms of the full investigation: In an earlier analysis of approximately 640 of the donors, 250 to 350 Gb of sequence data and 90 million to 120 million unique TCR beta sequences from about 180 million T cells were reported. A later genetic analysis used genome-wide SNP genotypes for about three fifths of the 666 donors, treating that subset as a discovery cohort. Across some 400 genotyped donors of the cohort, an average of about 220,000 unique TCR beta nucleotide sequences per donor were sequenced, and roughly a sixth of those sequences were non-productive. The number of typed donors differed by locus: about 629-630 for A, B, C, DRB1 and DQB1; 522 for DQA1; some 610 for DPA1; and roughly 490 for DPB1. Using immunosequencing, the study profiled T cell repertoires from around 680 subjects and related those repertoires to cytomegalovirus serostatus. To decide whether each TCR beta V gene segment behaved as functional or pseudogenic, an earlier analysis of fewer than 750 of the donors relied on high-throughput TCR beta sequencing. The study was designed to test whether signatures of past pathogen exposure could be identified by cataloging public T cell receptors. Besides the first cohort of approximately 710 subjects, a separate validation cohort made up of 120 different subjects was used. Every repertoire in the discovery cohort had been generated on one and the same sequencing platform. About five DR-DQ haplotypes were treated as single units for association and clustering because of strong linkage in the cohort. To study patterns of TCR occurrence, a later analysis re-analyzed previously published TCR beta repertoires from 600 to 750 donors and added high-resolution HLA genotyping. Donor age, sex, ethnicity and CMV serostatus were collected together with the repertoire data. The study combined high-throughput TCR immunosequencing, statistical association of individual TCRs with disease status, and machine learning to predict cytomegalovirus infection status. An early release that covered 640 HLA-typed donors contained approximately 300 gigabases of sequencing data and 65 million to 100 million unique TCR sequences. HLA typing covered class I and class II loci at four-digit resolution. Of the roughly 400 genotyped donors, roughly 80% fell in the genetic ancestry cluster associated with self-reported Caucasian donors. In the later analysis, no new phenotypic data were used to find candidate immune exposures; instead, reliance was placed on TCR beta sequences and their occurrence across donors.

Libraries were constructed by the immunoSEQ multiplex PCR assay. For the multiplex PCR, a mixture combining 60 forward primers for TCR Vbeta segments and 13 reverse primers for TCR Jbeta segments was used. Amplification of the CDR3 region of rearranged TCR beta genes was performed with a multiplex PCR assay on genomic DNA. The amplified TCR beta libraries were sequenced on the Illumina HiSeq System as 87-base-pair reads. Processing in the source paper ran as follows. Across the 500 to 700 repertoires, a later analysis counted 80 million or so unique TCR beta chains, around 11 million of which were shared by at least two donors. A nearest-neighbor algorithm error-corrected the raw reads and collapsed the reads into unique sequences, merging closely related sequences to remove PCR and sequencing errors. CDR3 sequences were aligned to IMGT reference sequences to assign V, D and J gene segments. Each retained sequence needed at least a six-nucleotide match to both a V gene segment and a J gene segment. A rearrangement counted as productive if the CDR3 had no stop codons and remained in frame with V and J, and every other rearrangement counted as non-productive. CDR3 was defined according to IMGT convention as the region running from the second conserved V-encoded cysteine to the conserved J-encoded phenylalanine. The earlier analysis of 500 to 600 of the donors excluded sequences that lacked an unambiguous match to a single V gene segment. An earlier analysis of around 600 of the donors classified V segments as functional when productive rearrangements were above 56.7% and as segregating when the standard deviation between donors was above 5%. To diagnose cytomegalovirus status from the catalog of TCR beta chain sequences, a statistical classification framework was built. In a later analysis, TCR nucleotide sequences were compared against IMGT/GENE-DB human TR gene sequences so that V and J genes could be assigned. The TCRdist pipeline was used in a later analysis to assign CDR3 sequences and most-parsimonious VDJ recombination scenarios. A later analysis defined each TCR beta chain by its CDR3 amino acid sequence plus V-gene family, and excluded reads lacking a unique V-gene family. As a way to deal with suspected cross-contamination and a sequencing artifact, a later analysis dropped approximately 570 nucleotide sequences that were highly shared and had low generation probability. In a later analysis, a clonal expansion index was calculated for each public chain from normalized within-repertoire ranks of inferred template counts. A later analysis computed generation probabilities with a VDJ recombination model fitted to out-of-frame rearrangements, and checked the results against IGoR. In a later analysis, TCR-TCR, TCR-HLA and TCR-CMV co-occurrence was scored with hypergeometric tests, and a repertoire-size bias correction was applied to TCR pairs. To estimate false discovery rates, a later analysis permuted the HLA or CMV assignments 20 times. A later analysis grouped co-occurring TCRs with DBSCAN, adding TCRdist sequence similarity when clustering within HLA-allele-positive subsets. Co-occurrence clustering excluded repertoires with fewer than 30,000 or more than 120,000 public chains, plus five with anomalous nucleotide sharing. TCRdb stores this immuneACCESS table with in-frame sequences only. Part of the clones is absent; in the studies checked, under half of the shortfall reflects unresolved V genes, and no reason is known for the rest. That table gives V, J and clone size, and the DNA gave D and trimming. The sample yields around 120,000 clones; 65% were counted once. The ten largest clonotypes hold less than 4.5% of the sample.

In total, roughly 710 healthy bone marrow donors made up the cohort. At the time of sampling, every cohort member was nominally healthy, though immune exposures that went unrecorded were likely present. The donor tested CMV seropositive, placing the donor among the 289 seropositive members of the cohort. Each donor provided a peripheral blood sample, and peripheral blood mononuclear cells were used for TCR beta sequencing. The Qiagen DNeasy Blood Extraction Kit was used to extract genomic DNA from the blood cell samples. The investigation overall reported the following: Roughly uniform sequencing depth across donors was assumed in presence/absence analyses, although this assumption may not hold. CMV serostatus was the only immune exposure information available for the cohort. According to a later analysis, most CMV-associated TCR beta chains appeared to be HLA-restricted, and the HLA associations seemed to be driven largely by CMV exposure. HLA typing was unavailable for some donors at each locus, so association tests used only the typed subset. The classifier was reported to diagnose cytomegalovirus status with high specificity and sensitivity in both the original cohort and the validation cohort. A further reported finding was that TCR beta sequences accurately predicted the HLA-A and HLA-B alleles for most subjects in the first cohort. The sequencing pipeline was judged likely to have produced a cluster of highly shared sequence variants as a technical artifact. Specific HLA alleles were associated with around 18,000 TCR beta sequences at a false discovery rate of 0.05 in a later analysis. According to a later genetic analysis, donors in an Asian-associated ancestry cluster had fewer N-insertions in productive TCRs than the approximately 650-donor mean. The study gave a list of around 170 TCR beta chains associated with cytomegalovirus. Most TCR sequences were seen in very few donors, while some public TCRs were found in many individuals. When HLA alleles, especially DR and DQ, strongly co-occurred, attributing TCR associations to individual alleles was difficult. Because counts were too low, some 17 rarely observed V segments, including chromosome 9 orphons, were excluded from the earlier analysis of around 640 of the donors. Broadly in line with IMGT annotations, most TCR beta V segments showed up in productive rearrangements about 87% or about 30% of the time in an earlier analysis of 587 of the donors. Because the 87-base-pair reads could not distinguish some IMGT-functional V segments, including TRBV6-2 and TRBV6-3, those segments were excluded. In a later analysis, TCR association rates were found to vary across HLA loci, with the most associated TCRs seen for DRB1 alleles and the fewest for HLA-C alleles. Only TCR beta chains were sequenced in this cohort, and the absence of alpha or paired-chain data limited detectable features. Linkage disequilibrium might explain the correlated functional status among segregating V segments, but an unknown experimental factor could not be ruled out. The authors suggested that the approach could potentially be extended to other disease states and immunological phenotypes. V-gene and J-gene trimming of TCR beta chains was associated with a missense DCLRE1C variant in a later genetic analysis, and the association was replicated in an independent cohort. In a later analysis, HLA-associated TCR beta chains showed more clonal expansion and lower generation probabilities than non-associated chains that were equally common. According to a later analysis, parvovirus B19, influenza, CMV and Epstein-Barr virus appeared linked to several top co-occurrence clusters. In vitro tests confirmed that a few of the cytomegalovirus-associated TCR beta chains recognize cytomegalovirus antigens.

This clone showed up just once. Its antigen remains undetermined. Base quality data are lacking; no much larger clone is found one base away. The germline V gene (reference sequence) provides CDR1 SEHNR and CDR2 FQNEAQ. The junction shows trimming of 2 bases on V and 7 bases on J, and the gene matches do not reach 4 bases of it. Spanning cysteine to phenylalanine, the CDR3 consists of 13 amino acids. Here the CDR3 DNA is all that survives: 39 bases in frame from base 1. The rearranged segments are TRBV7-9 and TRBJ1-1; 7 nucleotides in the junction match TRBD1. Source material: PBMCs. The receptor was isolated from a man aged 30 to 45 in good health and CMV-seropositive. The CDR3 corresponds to CASSLSAGGEAFF. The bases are TGTGCCAGCAGCTTATCGGCAGGGGGTGAAGCTTTCTTT.